Described below is a single T cell receptor beta chain sequence and its context. The data originate from a study of cytomegalovirus exposure and HLA in healthy donors. PCR used 60 Vbeta primers and 13 Jbeta primers. Produced via immunoSEQ multiplex PCR; TCRdb's table is partial and in-frame only. The sample holds 130,000 or so clones, 65% to 80% seen once. Trimming took 0 bases from V and 4 from J, leaving 9 bases between them. This CDR3 comprises 14 residues. Germline CDR1 reads LNHNV; CDR2 reads YYDKDF (reference sequence). V gene TRBV15 combines with J gene TRBJ1-2, with D perhaps TRBD1 (5 bases). The receptor was isolated from a woman younger than 35 in good health and CMV-seronegative. The sequencing input was PBMCs. CDR3 in amino acids: CATSRDKGIYGYTF. As DNA, the CDR3 is TGTGCCACCAGCAGAGATAAGGGGATCTATGGCTACACCTTC.